This TCR beta chain was identified in a study of cytomegalovirus exposure and HLA in healthy donors. Study background: From HLA-typed donors, an early data release held 70 million to 100 million unique TCRs. Study-wide points: Diagnosis of cytomegalovirus status made by the classifier reportedly showed high specificity and sensitivity. The study listed some 160 cytomegalovirus-associated TCR beta chains.

Details on this clone: The target antigen is unknown.

Germline CDR1 and CDR2: SGHDT and YYEEEE. The CDR3 totals 13 residues. V lost 4 bases and J 6 bases, leaving 13 bases between the germline ends. Primers included in the PCR were 60 Vbeta and 13 Jbeta primers. Assay: immunoSEQ multiplex PCR; the TCRdb copy retains only in-frame clones and omits some. The sample yields 200,000 or so clones, roughly 80% seen once. At sampling all donors were nominally healthy, likely with unrecorded immune exposures. The TCR comes from a man in his forties or fifties in good health and CMV-seronegative. The sample comprised PBMCs. J is TRBJ1-1 and V is TRBV5-6, with unresolved D. The CDR3 DNA reads TGTGCCAGCAGCGTCTCGAGGCGAGCTGAAGCTTTCTTT. Translated: CASSVSRRAEAFF.